One sample yielded the 2 T cell receptor beta chains listed below, sequenced in a study of blood T cell repertoires in COVID-19. The data were produced by immunoSEQ multiplex PCR, yet TCRdb's version contains in-frame clones alone and is incomplete. The sample includes 200,000 to 300,000 clones, around 90% of them seen just once. Sequencing was done on a sample of PBMCs or T cells enriched from blood (not recorded which). The source is a man aged 45-65 years who had been exposed to COVID-19.

The DNA of the CDR3 is TGTGCCATCAGTGGGAGATCCGGGACAGGGGGCTACGAGCAGTACTTC. It yields the protein CAISGRSGTGGYEQYF. The J gene is TRBJ2-7, the V gene TRBV10-3; 11 nucleotides line up with TRBD1. Trimming cost V 4 bases and J 3 bases; bases outside gene matches: 8. The length of the CDR3 is 16 residues. Germline-derived CDR1 and CDR2 are ENHRY and SYGVKD.

The chain recombines TRBV10-3 with TRBJ2-3, with D possibly TRBD2 on 5 matching bases. Trimming removed 3 bases from V and 0 bases from J, with 10 bases in between. Germline lookup yields CDR1 ENHRY and CDR2 SYGVKD. This CDR3 is built from 15 residues. CDR3: CAISDTRTSTDTQYF. The CDR3 nucleotides read TGTGCCATCAGTGATACCCGGACTAGCACAGATACGCAGTATTTT.